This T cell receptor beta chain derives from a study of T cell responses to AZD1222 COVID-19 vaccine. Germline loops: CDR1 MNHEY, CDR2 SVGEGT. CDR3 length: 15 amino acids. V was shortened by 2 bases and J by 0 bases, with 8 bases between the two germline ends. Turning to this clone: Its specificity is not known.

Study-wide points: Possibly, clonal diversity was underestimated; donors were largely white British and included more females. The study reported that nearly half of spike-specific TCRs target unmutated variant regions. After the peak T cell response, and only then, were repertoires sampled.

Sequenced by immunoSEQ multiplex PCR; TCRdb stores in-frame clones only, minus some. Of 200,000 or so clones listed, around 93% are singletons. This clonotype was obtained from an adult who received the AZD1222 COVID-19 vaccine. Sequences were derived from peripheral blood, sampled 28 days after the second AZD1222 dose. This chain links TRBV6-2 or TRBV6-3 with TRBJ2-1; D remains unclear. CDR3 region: CASSYIASSYNEQFF. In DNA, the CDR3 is TGTGCCAGCAGTTACATAGCTAGCTCCTACAATGAGCAGTTCTTC.